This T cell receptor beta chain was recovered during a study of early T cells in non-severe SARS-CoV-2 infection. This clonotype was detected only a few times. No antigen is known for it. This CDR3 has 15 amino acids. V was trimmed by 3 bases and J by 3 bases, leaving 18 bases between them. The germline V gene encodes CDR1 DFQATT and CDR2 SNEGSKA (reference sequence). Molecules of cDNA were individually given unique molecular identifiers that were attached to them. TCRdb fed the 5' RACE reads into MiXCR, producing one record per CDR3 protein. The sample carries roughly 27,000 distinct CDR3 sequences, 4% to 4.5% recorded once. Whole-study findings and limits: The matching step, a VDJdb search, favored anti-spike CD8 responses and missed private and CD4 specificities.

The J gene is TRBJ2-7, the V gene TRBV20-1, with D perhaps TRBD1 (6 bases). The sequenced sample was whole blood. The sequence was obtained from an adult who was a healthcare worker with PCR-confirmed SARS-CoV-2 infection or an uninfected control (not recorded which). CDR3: CSASLTGTTFYEQYF. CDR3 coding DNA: TGCAGTGCTAGCTTGACCGGGACAACCTTCTACGAGCAGTACTTC.